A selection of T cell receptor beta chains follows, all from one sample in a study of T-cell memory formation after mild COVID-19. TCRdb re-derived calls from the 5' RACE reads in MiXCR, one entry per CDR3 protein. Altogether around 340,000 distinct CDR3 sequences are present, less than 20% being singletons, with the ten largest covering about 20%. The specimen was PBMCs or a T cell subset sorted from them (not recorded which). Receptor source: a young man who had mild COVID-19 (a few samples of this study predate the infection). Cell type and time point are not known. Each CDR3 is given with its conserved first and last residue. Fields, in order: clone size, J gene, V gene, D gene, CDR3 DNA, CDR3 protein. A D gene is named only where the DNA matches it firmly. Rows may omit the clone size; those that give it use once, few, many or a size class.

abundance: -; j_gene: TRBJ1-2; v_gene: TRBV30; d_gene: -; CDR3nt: TGTGCCTGGCGACGGTCTACCTATGGCTACACCTTC; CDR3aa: CAWRRSTYGYTF
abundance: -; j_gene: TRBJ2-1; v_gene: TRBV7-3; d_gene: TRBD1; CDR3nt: TGTGCCAGCAGCGCGTCACTCCTCGGACAGGGAAAGTTCTTC; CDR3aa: CASSASLLGQGKFF
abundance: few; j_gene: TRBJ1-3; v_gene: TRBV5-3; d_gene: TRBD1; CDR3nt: TGTGCCAGAGGTACAGGGGGCGGAAACACCATATATTTT; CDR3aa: CARGTGGGNTIYF
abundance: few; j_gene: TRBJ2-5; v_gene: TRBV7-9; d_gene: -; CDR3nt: TGTGCCAGCAGCTCAAATCTGTGGAGGCCGGTCTACCAAGAGACCCAGTACTTC; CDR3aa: CASSSNLWRPVYQETQYF
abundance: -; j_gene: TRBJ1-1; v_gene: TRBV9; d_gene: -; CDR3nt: -; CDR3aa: CASSVGTGTEAF
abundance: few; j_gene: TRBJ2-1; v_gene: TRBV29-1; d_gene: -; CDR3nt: TGCAGCATAAGACGTCCCAATGAGCAGTTCTTC; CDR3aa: CSIRRPNEQFF
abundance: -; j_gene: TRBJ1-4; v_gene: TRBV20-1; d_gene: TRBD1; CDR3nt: TGCAGTGCTAGGGACAGGAGGGCGACTAATGAAAAACTGTTTTTT; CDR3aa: CSARDRRATNEKLFF
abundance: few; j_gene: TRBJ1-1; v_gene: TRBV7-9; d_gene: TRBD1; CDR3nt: TGTGCCAGCAGCTTTTCACCGACAGGGTACACTGAAGCTTTCTTT; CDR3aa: CASSFSPTGYTEAFF
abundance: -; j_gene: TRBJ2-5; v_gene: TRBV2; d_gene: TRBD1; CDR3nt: TGTGCCAGCAGCCCCGGGACAGGGACTGGAGAGACCCAGTACTTC; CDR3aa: CASSPGTGTGETQYF
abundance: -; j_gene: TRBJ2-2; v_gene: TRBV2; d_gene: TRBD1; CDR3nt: TGTGCCAGCAGCGAAAGGGGGCGAACCGGGGAGCTGTTTTTT; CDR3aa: CASSERGRTGELFF
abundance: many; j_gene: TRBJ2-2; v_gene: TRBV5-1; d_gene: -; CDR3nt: TGCGCCAGCAGCTTGAAGTTCGGGGGAACCGGGGAGCTGTTTTTT; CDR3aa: CASSLKFGGTGELFF
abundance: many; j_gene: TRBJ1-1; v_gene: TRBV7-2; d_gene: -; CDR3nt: TGTGCCAGCAGCCCAGAGATGAACACTGAAGCTTTCTTT; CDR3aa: CASSPEMNTEAFF
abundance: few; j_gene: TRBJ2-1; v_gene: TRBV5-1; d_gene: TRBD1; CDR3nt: TGCGCCAGCAGCTTCGACAGGGGGCCGAATGAGCAGTTCTTC; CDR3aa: CASSFDRGPNEQFF
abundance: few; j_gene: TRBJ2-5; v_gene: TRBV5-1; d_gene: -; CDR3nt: TGCGCCAGCAGCTTGTACGGGGAGGTAGAGACCCAGTACTTC; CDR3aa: CASSLYGEVETQYF
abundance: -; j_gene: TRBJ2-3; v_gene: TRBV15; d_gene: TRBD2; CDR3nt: TGTGCCACCAGCAGAGGGGGGGGGGATACGCAGTATTTT; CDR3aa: CATSRGGGDTQYF
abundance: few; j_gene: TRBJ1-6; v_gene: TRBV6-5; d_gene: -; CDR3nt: TGTGCCAGCAGTTATGGGGGCTTAGACTCACCCCTCCACTTT; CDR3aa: CASSYGGLDSPLHF
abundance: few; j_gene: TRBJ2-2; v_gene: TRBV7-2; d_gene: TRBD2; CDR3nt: TGTGCCAGCAGCTTATCTAGCGGGACAAACACCGGGGAGCTGTTTTTT; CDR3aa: CASSLSSGTNTGELFF
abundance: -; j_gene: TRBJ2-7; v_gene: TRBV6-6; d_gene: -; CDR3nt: TGTGCCAGCACACACGACGGGCAGGGTTCATACGAGCAGTACTTC; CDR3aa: CASTHDGQGSYEQYF
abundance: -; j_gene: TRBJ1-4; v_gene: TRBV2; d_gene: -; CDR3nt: TGTGCCAGCAGGGAGGACTTCACTTCTAATGAAAAACTGTTTTTT; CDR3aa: CASREDFTSNEKLFF
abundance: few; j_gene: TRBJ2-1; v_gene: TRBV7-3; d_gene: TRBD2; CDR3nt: TGTGCCAGCAGCTCCTCCGGGACTAGCGGGGGGTACAATGAGCAGTTCTTC; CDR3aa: CASSSSGTSGGYNEQFF
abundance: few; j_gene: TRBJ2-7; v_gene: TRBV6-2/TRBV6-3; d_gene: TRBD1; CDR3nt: TGTGCCAGCAGGCCGACAGGGTCAGGGGAGCAGTACTTC; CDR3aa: CASRPTGSGEQYF
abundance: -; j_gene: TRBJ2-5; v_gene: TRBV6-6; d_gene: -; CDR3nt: TGTGCCAGCAGTTACCCCAGGGAGGGGGAAGAGACCCAGTACTTC; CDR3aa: CASSYPREGEETQYF
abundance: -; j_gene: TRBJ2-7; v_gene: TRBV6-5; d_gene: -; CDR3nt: TGTGCCAGCAGTTACTCGATAGTCCCCAAGCGCGAGCAGTACTTC; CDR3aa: CASSYSIVPKREQYF
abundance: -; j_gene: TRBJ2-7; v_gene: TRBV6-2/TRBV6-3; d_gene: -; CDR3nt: TGTGCCAGCAGTTACACGGGCAGGGGAAACTACGAGCAGTACTTC; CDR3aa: CASSYTGRGNYEQYF
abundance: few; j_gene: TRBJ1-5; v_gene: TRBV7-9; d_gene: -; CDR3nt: TGTGCCAGCAGCGTATCAACTGGCAATCAGCCCCAGCATTTT; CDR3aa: CASSVSTGNQPQHF
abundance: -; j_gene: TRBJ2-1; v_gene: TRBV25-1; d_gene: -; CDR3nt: TGTGCCAGCAGTGAAGGGGCTACCTACAATGAGCAGTTCTTC; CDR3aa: CASSEGATYNEQFF
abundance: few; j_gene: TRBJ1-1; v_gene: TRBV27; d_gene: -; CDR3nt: TGTGCCAGCAGCTCACTTGGGGGAGAGAACACTGAAGCTTTCTTT; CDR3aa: CASSSLGGENTEAFF
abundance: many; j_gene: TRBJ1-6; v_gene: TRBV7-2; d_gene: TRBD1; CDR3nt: TGTGCCAGCGTCTCTAGACAGGGCTATAATTCACCCCTCCACTTT; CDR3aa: CASVSRQGYNSPLHF
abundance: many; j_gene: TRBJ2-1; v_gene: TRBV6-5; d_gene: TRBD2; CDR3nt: TGTGCCAGCAGTAGCGGGGGGGGTATGTTTGTAAATGAGCAGTTCTTC; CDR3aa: CASSSGGGMFVNEQFF
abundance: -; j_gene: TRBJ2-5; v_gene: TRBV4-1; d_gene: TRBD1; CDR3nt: TGCGCCAGCAGCCACGGACAGGGGGTACGAGAGACCCAGTACTTC; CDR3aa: CASSHGQGVRETQYF
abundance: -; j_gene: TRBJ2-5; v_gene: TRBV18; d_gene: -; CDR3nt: TGTGCCAGCTCTGTCTCGACGGTCCAAGAGACCCAGTACTTC; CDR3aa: CASSVSTVQETQYF
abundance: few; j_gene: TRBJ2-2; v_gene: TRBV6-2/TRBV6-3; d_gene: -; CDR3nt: TGTGCCAGCAGTTACGGTGGCAGGGCGGTCACCGGGGAGCTGTTTTTT; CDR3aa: CASSYGGRAVTGELFF
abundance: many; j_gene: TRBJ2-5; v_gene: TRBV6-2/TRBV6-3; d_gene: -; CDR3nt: TGTGCCAGCACTCCTGTCCCCGACAGGCATAGTAAGACCCAGTACTTC; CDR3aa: CASTPVPDRHSKTQYF
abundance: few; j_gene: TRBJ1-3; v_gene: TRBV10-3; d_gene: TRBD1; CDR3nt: TGTGCCACCGCCCCGAGGGGGACAGATCCCTCTGGAAACACCATATATTTT; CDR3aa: CATAPRGTDPSGNTIYF
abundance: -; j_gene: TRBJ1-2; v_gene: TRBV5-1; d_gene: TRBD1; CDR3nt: TGCGCCAGCAGCAAGGACAGGGGGAAGGGGAATGGCTACACCTTC; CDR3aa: CASSKDRGKGNGYTF
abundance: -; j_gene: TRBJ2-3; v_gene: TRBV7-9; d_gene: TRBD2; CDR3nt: TGTGCCAGCAGCTTCTATAGCGGGGGGGCCGCAGATACGCAGTATTTT; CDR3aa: CASSFYSGGAADTQYF
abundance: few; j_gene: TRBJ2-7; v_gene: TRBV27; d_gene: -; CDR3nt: TGTGCCAGCAGGAGGGGGGCCTACGAGCAGTACTTC; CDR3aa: CASRRGAYEQYF
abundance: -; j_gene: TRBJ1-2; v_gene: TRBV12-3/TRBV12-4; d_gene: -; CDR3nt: TGTGCCAGCAGTTTGAATTCGGGCTACACCTTC; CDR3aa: CASSLNSGYTF
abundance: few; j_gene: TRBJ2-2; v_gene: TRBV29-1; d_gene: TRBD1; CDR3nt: TGCAGCGCCGGGACAGGGACGAACACCGGGGAGCTGTTTTTT; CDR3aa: CSAGTGTNTGELFF
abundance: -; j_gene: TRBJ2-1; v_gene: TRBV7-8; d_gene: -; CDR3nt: TGTGCCAGCAGAATGAGGCTTTACAATGAGCAGTTCTTC; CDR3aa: CASRMRLYNEQFF
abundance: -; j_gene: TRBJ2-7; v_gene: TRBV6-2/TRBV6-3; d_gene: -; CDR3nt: TGTGCCAGCAGTTACAGGGAGACCATCGAGCAGTACTTC; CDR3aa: CASSYRETIEQYF
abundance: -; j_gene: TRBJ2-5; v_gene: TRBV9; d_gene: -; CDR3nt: TGTGCCAGCAGCGTATACCCAGTAGAGACCCAGTACTTC; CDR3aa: CASSVYPVETQYF
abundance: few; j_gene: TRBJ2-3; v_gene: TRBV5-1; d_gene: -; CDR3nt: TGCGCCAGCAGCTCCGGCGGGGAGGCTGTCACAGATACGCAGTATTTT; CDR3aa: CASSSGGEAVTDTQYF
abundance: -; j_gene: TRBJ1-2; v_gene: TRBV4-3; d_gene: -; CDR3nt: TGCGCCAGCAGCCAAGTCCCAGGGAACTATGGCTACACCTTC; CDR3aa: CASSQVPGNYGYTF
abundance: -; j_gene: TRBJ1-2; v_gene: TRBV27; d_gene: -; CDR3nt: TGTGCCAGCAGTTTATCAGGTCCAGCCGGATACACCTTC; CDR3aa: CASSLSGPAGYTF
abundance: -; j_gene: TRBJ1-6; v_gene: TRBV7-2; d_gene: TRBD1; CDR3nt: TGTGCCAGCAGCTCGGGACAGGGTCTTCGGAATTCACCCCTCCACTTT; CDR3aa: CASSSGQGLRNSPLHF
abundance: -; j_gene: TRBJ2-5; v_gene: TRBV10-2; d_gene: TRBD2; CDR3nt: TGCGCCAGCAGGAAGCTAGCGGGGGTAGAGACCCAGTACTTC; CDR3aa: CASRKLAGVETQYF
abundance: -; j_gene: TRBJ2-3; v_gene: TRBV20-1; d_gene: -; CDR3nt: TGCAGTGCTACCCCAGCGGCCTCAGGTGCAGATACGCAGTATTTT; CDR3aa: CSATPAASGADTQYF
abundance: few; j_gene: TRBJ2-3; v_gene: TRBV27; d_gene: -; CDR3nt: TGTGCCAGCAGCGTGGGACCGTGGGTCACAGATACGCAGTATTTT; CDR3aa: CASSVGPWVTDTQYF
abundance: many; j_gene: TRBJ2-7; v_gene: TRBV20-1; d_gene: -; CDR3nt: TGCAGTGCTAGGGACAACTACGAGCAGTACTTC; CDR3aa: CSARDNYEQYF
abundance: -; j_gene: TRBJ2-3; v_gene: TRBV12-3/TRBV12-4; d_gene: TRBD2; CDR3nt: TGTGCCAGCAGTTATGTGACTAGCGGTTACACAGATACGCAGTATTTT; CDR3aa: CASSYVTSGYTDTQYF
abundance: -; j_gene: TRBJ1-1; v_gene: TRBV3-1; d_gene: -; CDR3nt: TGTGCCAGCAGCCAAGATCGGGGGGCGATTTATGAAGCTTTCTTT; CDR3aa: CASSQDRGAIYEAFF
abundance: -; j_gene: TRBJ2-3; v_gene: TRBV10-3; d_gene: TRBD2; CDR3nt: TGTGCCATCAGGGACGGTGGAGCGGGAGCGGATACGCAGTATTTT; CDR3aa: CAIRDGGAGADTQYF
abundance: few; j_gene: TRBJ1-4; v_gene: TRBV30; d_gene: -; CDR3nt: TGTGCCTGGAGTGTTGGTAGGGGACGTGAAAAACTGTTTTTT; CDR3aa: CAWSVGRGREKLFF
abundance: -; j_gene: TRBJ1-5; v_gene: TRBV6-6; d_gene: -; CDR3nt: TGTGCCAGCACCCTTAACACTTATAGCAATCAGCCCCAGCATTTT; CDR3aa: CASTLNTYSNQPQHF
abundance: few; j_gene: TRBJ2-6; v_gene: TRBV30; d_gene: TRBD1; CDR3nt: TGTGCCTGCGACAGGGGCTCTGGGGCCAACGTCCTGACTTTC; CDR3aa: CACDRGSGANVLTF
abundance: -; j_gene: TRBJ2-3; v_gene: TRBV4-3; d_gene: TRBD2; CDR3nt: TGCGCCAGCAGTGCTCCTGCAGCGGGGGGGCCTTCACCAGATACGCAGTATTTT; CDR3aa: CASSAPAAGGPSPDTQYF
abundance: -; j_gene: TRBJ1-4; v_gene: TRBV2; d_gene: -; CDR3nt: TGTGCCAGCAGCCAGGGCTACGGCGGTGAAAAACTGTTTTTT; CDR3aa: CASSQGYGGEKLFF
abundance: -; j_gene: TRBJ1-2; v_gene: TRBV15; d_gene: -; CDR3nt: TGTGCCACCAGCACCCCATTGATAGGGACAAATTATGGCTACACCTTC; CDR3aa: CATSTPLIGTNYGYTF